This entry lists 18 T cell receptor beta chains sequenced from one sample in a study of CD8+ T cells in alopecia areata. In each case, RNA was isolated and then reverse transcribed into cDNA as the sequencing template. The repertoire was sequenced with immunoSEQ multiplex PCR; TCRdb's copy has only in-frame clones and lacks some. The sample shows approximately 82,000 clones, roughly 51% of them seen only once. Sequenced sample: NKG2D-high CD8+ T cells sorted from blood. These receptors came from a human donor with alopecia areata.

This clone was seen a handful of times. This chain joins TRBV29-1 and TRBJ1-1; no reliable D call. This CDR3 spans 11 amino acids. Germline V gene data show CDR1 as SQVTM and CDR2 as ANQGSEA. The ends were cut back, 7 bases at V and 3 bases at J, with 9 bases in the middle. The CDR3 spells CSAGVDTEAFF. For the CDR3, the DNA is TGCAGCGCCGGGGTGGACACTGAAGCTTTCTTT.

This clone was recorded once. The V call is TRBV11-2, the J call TRBJ2-5; 7 nucleotides align to TRBD2. This CDR3 spans 16 amino acids. In germline, CDR1 is SGHAT, CDR2 FQNNGV. After removal of 1 base from V and 3 bases from J, the junction contained 8 bases not matched to a gene. CDR3 in DNA: TGTGCCAGCAGCTTAGTTTCATGGGAGGGTGAAGAGACCCAGTACTTC. Residues: CASSLVSWEGEETQYF.

The chain links TRBV29-1 to TRBJ2-1; TRBD2 aligns across 11 bases. Trimming removed 6 bases from V and 3 bases from J; junction bases left unmatched: 19. From germline, CDR1 is SQVTM and CDR2 ANQGSEA. CDR3 length equals 19 residues. The CDR3 sequence is CSVDYRGVTSGSIYNEQFF. CDR3 sequence (DNA): TGCAGCGTCGACTACAGGGGGGTAACTAGCGGGAGTATCTACAATGAGCAGTTCTTC.

V usage is TRBV6-5 and J usage is TRBJ2-1; 7 bases align to TRBD2. Germline V gives CDR1 MNHEY, CDR2 SVGAGI. V trimming: 2 bases; J trimming: 4 bases; junction bases outside the gene matches: 8. The CDR3 consists of 16 residues. CDR3 DNA sequence: TGTGCCAGCAGTTACCGCGGGGGAGCTATTTACAATGAGCAGTTCTTC. Protein sequence: CASSYRGGAIYNEQFF.

The genes are TRBV4-1 and TRBJ2-1, with 9 bases fitting TRBD2. Germline CDR1 is MGHRA and CDR2 is YSYEKL. The CDR3 is 15 residues long. V lost 2 bases and J lost 5; bases outside the gene matches: 4. The chain's CDR3 is CASSQRTSADNEQFF. DNA of the CDR3: TGCGCCAGCAGCCAAAGGACTAGCGCTGACAATGAGCAGTTCTTC.

This sequence joins TRBV7-8 and TRBJ2-5, with D possibly being TRBD1 (6 bases). CDR1 is SGHVS and CDR2 is FQNEAQ in the germline V gene. V dropped 5 bases and J dropped 0 bases, with 7 bases sitting between them. CDR3 size: 13 residues. The CDR3: CASSRDNQETQYF. For the CDR3, the DNA is TGTGCCAGCAGCCGGGACAACCAAGAGACCCAGTACTTC.

Here the CDR3 reads CASSNLAGGDTGELFF. Written as DNA, the CDR3 is TGTGCCAGCAGCAATCTAGCGGGAGGTGACACCGGGGAGCTGTTTTTT. The J gene is TRBJ2-2, the V gene TRBV9, with TRBD2 matching 11 bases. The germline gives CDR1 SGDLS, CDR2 YYNGEE. The CDR3 covers 16 residues. The ends lost 4 bases at V and 3 bases at J; junction bases unmatched: 5. The complete variable domain, with remaining parts taken from reference TRBV9 and TRBJ2-2, reads DSGVTQTPKHLITATGQRVTLRCSPRSGDLSVYWYQQSLDQGLQFLIQYYNGEERAKGNILERFSAQQFPDLHSELNLSSLELGDSALYFCASSNLAGGDTGELFFGEGSRLTVL.

This clone was picked up one time. The chain carries TRBV27 and TRBJ2-7; D is ambiguous. Trimming left V 3 bases short and J 3 bases short, with 18 bases between. This CDR3 has 16 residues. From germline, CDR1 is MNHEY and CDR2 SMNVEV (reference sequence). Here the CDR3 DNA reads TGTGCCAGCAGTTTGCATTCCGACATTCTCTTCTACGAGCAGTACTTC. This codes for CASSLHSDILFYEQYF.

CDR3 nucleotides: TGTGCCAGCAGCGATGCTGGTGGGGGCACCGGGGAGCTGTTTTTT. This codes for CASSDAGGGTGELFF. The chain combines TRBV9 with TRBJ2-2, with D possibly being TRBD1 or TRBD2 (5 bases each). Trimming took off 3 bases at V and 4 bases at J, with 13 bases between the two ends. The CDR3 covers 15 residues. Germline V gene data show CDR1 as SGDLS and CDR2 as YYNGEE.

This clone turned up a few times. J is TRBJ2-5 and V is TRBV29-1; 7 bases fit TRBD1. Germline V gives CDR1 SQVTM, CDR2 ANQGSEA. Trimming cost V 7 bases and J 2 bases; bases outside gene matches: 7. This CDR3 has 13 amino acids. The CDR3 here is CSAAPGQQETQYF. CDR3 coding DNA: TGCAGCGCAGCGCCGGGACAGCAAGAGACCCAGTACTTC.

The chain recombines TRBV19 with TRBJ2-6; D unclear. This CDR3 has 13 residues. The V end was cut by 1 base, the J end by 8 bases, with 6 bases between. CDR1 is LNHDA and CDR2 is SQIVND in the germline V gene (reference sequence). The CDR3 loop reads CASSIGHSNVLTF. The CDR3 coding sequence is TGTGCCAGTAGTATAGGGCATTCCAACGTCCTGACTTTC.

The chain has TRBV7-2 and TRBJ2-1, with 8 bases aligning to TRBD2. V was pared by 5 bases and J by 10 bases, with 7 bases of the junction left unmatched. Germline loops: CDR1 SGHTA, CDR2 FQGNSA. The CDR3 spans 13 residues. The CDR3, as DNA: TGTGCCAGCAGCCCGGGGGGGGAACGGGAGCAGTTCTTC. Residues: CASSPGGEREQFF. The variable domain in full, with the rest retrieved from reference TRBV7-2 and TRBJ2-1, is GAGVSQSPSNKVTEKGKDVELRCDPISGHTALYWYRQSLGQGLEFLIYFQGNSAPDKSGLPSDRFSAERTGGSVSTLTIQRTQQEDSAVYLCASSPGGEREQFFGPGTRLTVL.

J is TRBJ2-7 and V is TRBV4-3; D gene unclear. The germline gives CDR1 LGHNA, CDR2 YSLEER. V lost 1 base, J lost 1 base, and 8 bases lay in between. The length of the CDR3 is 14 residues. The DNA for the CDR3 is TGCGCCAGCAGCCAAGCCGCAGAGTCCTACGAGCAGTACTTC. Amino acids: CASSQAAESYEQYF.

This clone has just a few counts. This chain connects TRBV29-1 to TRBJ2-1; D unresolved. This CDR3 comprises 14 residues. V lost 1 base to trimming and J lost 1 base, with 8 bases between them. Germline V lookup: CDR1 SQVTM, CDR2 ANQGSEA. CDR3 sequence (DNA): TGCAGCGTTGAAGTAACCTGGTCCTACAATGAGCAGTTCTTC. Translated: CSVEVTWSYNEQFF.

The chain has TRBV29-1 and TRBJ2-7; D not certain. The CDR3 runs 10 residues. Germline V gives CDR1 SQVTM, CDR2 ANQGSEA. Deletions cut 4 bases from V and 13 bases from J, with 14 bases between. Here the CDR3 DNA reads TGCAGCGTTGGCGAGAGAGATACTTACTTC. It specifies CSVGERDTYF.

This chain links TRBV13 with TRBJ2-5, with D possibly being TRBD1 (6 bases). The CDR3 sequence is 14 residues long. Germline V gene lookup returns CDR1 PRHDT and CDR2 FYEKMQ (reference sequence). V was cut by 2 bases and J by 1 base, with 8 bases left in between. DNA for the CDR3: TGTGCCAGCAGCTTACGCAGGGGCCAAGAGACCCAGTACTTC. Translation: CASSLRRGQETQYF.

This chain joins TRBV5-1 and TRBJ2-7; D may match TRBD1 or TRBD2 (5 bases each). The CDR3 runs to 14 residues. Trimming took 2 bases from V and 4 from J, leaving 13 bases between them. Germline CDR1 and CDR2: SGHRS and YFSETQ. In DNA, the CDR3 is TGCGCCAGCAGCTTCGGGACGGATAGTTACGAGCAGTACTTC. It is translated as CASSFGTDSYEQYF.

The genes are TRBV29-1 and TRBJ1-5; D is unclear. This CDR3 has 14 amino acids. V lost 0 bases to trimming and J lost 8 bases, with 14 bases between them. The germline V gene encodes CDR1 SQVTM and CDR2 ANQGSEA. CDR3: CSVEDEREGKPQHF. The CDR3 DNA follows: TGCAGCGTTGAAGATGAGAGGGAAGGAAAGCCCCAGCATTTT.